The rows below give T cell receptor beta chains drawn from one sample of a study of T cells after yellow fever vaccination. TCRdb passed the 5' RACE reads through MiXCR, listing each CDR3 protein once. The sample includes 400,000 to 450,000 distinct CDR3 sequences, around 20% of them seen just once. This material consisted of PBMCs, taken before the yellow fever booster vaccination. These receptors were taken from a man between 18 and 29 years old who received the YFV17D yellow fever vaccine. Both conserved end residues are part of each CDR3. A D gene is named only where the DNA matches it firmly. Size is omitted from some rows. Given values are once, few, many or a class for expanded clones.

clone_size	v_call	d_call	j_call	cdr3_aa	cdr3_nt
-	TRBV20-1	-	TRBJ2-5	CSASAGRRETQYF	TGCAGTGCTTCTGCGGGCCGCCGAGAGACCCAGTACTTC
few	TRBV7-9	-	TRBJ2-1	CASTQFGERNNEQFF	TGTGCCAGCACCCAGTTCGGGGAAAGGAACAATGAGCAGTTCTTC
-	TRBV5-1	TRBD2	TRBJ2-5	CASEPTSGGASRETQYF	TGCGCCAGTGAGCCGACTAGCGGGGGGGCGAGTAGGGAGACCCAGTACTTC
-	TRBV4-1	TRBD2	TRBJ2-3	CASSQESSGGPPDTQYF	TGCGCCAGCAGCCAAGAGTCAAGCGGGGGGCCCCCAGATACGCAGTATTTT
-	TRBV28	-	TRBJ1-4	CASGPHFPSGKLFF	TGTGCCAGCGGCCCCCATTTTCCCTCTGGAAAACTGTTTTTT
-	TRBV7-3	-	TRBJ2-6	CASTQLPHGANVLTF	TGTGCCAGCACACAACTCCCCCACGGAGCCAACGTCCTGACTTTC
few	TRBV18	TRBD1	TRBJ1-1	CASRDSLMNTEAFF	TGTGCCAGTCGGGACAGTTTGATGAACACTGAAGCTTTCTTT
few	TRBV9	-	TRBJ2-1	CASSETGVVGNEQFF	TGTGCCAGCAGCGAGACTGGCGTTGTGGGCAATGAGCAGTTCTTC
many	TRBV7-2	-	TRBJ1-2	CASSLGRGNGYTF	TGTGCCAGCAGCTTGGGCAGGGGAAATGGCTACACCTTC
-	TRBV28	-	TRBJ1-5	CASTRGRERIQPQHF	TGTGCCAGCACTCGAGGCAGAGAGCGGATTCAGCCCCAGCATTTT
-	TRBV21-1	-	TRBJ2-5	CASGQTTEGETQYF	TGTGCCAGCGGCCAAACGACGGAAGGGGAGACCCAGTACTTC
few	TRBV5-1	TRBD2	TRBJ2-1	CASSSAGTTNEQFF	TGCGCCAGCAGTTCCGCCGGGACTACCAATGAGCAGTTCTTC
-	TRBV27	TRBD1	TRBJ2-7	CASSLTGGPGWEQYF	TGTGCCAGCAGTCTCACAGGGGGCCCTGGGTGGGAGCAGTACTTC
few	TRBV6-5	-	TRBJ1-5	CASRQGTYQPQHF	TGTGCCTCCAGGCAGGGGACGTATCAGCCCCAGCATTTT
-	TRBV29-1	-	TRBJ2-5	CSVESPRDTLYF	TGCAGCGTCGAGAGCCCCCGGGACACCTTGTACTTC
-	TRBV7-9	-	TRBJ1-3	CASSPIGGAGNTIYF	TGTGCCAGCAGCCCGATCGGGGGAGCTGGAAACACCATATATTTT
many	TRBV4-3	-	TRBJ2-2	CASSQAPVTNTGELFF	TGCGCCAGCAGCCAAGCGCCAGTTACGAACACCGGGGAGCTGTTTTTT
few	TRBV29-1	TRBD1	TRBJ1-1	CSVAGGAEAFF	TGCAGCGTTGCAGGGGGTGCTGAAGCTTTCTTT
-	TRBV7-7	TRBD1	TRBJ1-5	CASSLVQGDGQPQHF	TGTGCTAGCAGCTTAGTCCAGGGGGATGGCCAGCCCCAGCATTTT
few	TRBV9	TRBD1	TRBJ1-2	CASSVGPGQGSDGYTF	TGTGCCAGCAGCGTAGGACCGGGACAGGGATCGGATGGCTACACCTTC